This entry lists 22 T cell receptor beta chains sequenced from one sample in a study of tumor T cells in aggressive B-cell lymphoma (dated by TCRdb to 2015 to 2018). The library relied on the immunoSEQ multiplex PCR assay. In TCRdb, the immuneACCESS table is reduced to in-frame sequences with V and J assigned. These tables do not hold every clone; where another copy was compared, an unresolved V gene accounts for under half, and the others remain unexplained. This sample has over a thousand clones in its table, and 79% of those were observed once. The leading ten clones occupy about a tenth of the sample. The sequencing input was tumor tissue. Receptors originate from an adult with diffuse large B cell lymphoma.

The genes are TRBV18 and TRBJ2-3; D perhaps matches TRBD1 (5 bases). V was shortened by 3 bases and J by 11 bases, with 18 bases between the two germline ends. The CDR3 is 14 residues long. Germline values: CDR1 KGHSH, CDR2 LQKENI. CDR3 protein: CASSPFVRERGQYF. DNA of the CDR3: TGTGCCAGCTCACCTTTTGTTAGGGAAAGGGGGCAGTATTTT.

The J gene is TRBJ1-5, the V gene TRBV19, with a possible D match to TRBD1 (6 bases). This CDR3 spans 14 amino acids. V dropped 3 bases and J dropped 5 bases, with 11 bases sitting between them. Germline CDR1 LNHDA, CDR2 SQIVND (reference sequence). This CDR3 is CASSITGYDQPQHF. The CDR3 DNA is TGTGCCAGTAGTATCACAGGGTATGATCAGCCCCAGCATTTT.

Concerning this clone itself: Other DNA sequences in the sample encode the same CDR3. The V gene is TRBV2, the J gene TRBJ2-7; TRBD1 matches at 8 bases. Per the germline V gene, CDR1 is SNHLY and CDR2 is FYNNEI. The V segment lost 7 bases and the J segment 5 bases; nucleotides outside the gene matches: 13. CDR3 length: 15 amino acids. The CDR3, as DNA: TGTGCCAGCAAAAATCGAACAGGGGGTGCCCACGAGCAGTACTTC. It specifies CASKNRTGGAHEQYF.

This clone was observed a few times. This chain connects TRBV9 to TRBJ1-4, with TRBD1 matching 9 bases. The CDR3 contains 14 residues. Germline values: CDR1 SGDLS, CDR2 YYNGEE. The trim removed 3 bases at V and 7 bases at J, leaving 4 bases unmatched. This CDR3 is CASSAGQGGEKLFF. CDR3 nucleotides: TGTGCCAGCAGCGCGGGACAGGGTGGTGAAAAACTGTTTTTT.

The chain combines TRBV29-1 with TRBJ2-7, with a weak D call TRBD1 (5 bases). The CDR3 loop spans 13 amino acids. The V and J ends lost 6 bases and 3 bases respectively, with 15 bases between them. The germline CDR1 and CDR2 sequences are SQVTM and ANQGSEA. CDR3 nucleotide sequence: TGCAGCGTGATACAGGAAAACAACTACGAGCAGTACTTC. Protein product: CSVIQENNYEQYF.

The chain combines TRBV11-2 with TRBJ2-7; 11 bases match TRBD1. The CDR3 runs 14 residues. Germline-derived CDR1 and CDR2 are SGHAT and FQNNGV. The junction had 4 bases not matched to a gene; V was cut back by 3 bases and J by 6 bases. The CDR3 loop is CASSFGQGASEQYF. CDR3 bases: TGTGCCAGCAGCTTCGGACAGGGGGCTAGCGAGCAGTACTTC.

The chain employs TRBV9 and TRBJ2-1; 16 bases map to TRBD2. The CDR3 length is 18 residues. Germline V gene sequence: CDR1 SGDLS, CDR2 YYNGEE. Trimming cost V 0 bases and J 5 bases; bases outside gene matches: 5. The CDR3 nucleotides read TGTGCCAGCAGCGTAGGCGGCGGGACTAGCGGGGGGGACAATGAGCAGTTCTTC. Translating it yields CASSVGGGTSGGDNEQFF.

The chain links TRBV9 to TRBJ2-3; 10 bases map to TRBD2. CDR3 length: 17 amino acids. The V and J ends lost 0 bases and 3 bases, in that order; junction bases with no gene match: 7. The germline CDR1 and CDR2 sequences are SGDLS and YYNGEE. The CDR3 DNA reads as TGTGCCAGCAGCGTAGAAGCGGGGGGGGTCTATACAGATACGCAGTATTTT. Its translation is CASSVEAGGVYTDTQYF.

The J gene is TRBJ2-5, the V gene TRBV6-5, with D tentatively TRBD2 (5 bases). Germline values: CDR1 MNHEY, CDR2 SVGAGI. The CDR3 runs to 14 residues. V lost 7 bases to trimming and J lost 7 bases, with 19 bases between them. The CDR3 spells CASTTRSGIGTQYF. DNA for the CDR3: TGTGCCAGCACCACCCGGTCGGGGATAGGGACCCAGTACTTC.

For this clone: Germline is not matched at one junction end, which may reflect a read error. The gene calls are TRBV11-1 and TRBJ2-2; TRBD2 is a possible D gene (9 bases). Germline V gives CDR1 SGHAT, CDR2 FQDESV (reference sequence). The CDR3 consists of 15 residues. Here the CDR3 DNA reads TGTGCCAGCAGATATCAGGGGGCTTTAGCGGGGGAGCTGTCTTTT. Translating gives CASRYQGALAGELSF.

This chain uses TRBV6-5 with TRBJ2-1, with TRBD1 matching over 7 bases. There are 12 residues in the CDR3. Trimming cost V 6 bases and J 8 bases; bases outside gene matches: 4. Germline assignment: CDR1 MNHEY and CDR2 SVGAGI. The CDR3 nucleotides are TGTGCCAGCAGCAGACAGGGAGATGAGCAGTTCTTC. It encodes CASSRQGDEQFF.

The chain recombines TRBV15 with TRBJ2-7; possible D gene TRBD1, 6 bases. Germline values: CDR1 LNHNV, CDR2 YYDKDF (reference sequence). V shed 0 bases and J shed 1 base, with 7 bases lying between them. The CDR3 is 14 residues long. CDR3 coding DNA: TGTGCCACCAGCAGAGAAGGACAGTCCTACGAGCAGTACTTC. Its translation is CATSREGQSYEQYF.

The CDR3 region has the DNA TGTGCCAGCAGTGACGACAGGGGGTTGGACGAGCAGTACTTC. This gives the protein CASSDDRGLDEQYF. The V call is TRBV2, the J call TRBJ2-7, with 9 bases that match TRBD1. The CDR3 totals 14 residues. The junction had 5 bases not matched to a gene; V was cut back by 3 bases and J by 5 bases. CDR1 and CDR2 from the germline V gene are SNHLY and FYNNEI.

V usage is TRBV9 and J usage is TRBJ2-2; D is unclear. CDR1 is SGDLS, CDR2 YYNGEE, per germline. Trimming pared 2 bases from V and 0 bases from J, leaving 5 bases between. The CDR3 runs 14 residues. CDR3 loop: CASSVLSNTGELFF. The CDR3 DNA is TGTGCCAGCAGCGTTTTATCGAACACCGGGGAGCTGTTTTTT.

The table lists this clone with a few counts. This chain joins TRBV28 and TRBJ2-1, with D perhaps TRBD1 (5 bases). The germline CDR1 and CDR2 sequences are MDHEN and SYDVKM. V was cut by 3 bases and J by 5 bases, with 14 bases left in between. CDR3 length: 15 amino acids. The CDR3 reads CASSLYGQSDNEQFF. The CDR3 DNA reads TGTGCCAGCAGTTTGTACGGACAATCGGACAATGAGCAGTTCTTC.

The chain uses TRBV7-8 and TRBJ1-2; 7 positions agree with TRBD1. Germline V gives CDR1 SGHVS, CDR2 FQNEAQ. The CDR3 consists of 17 residues. V shed 5 bases, J shed 2 bases, and the junction held 14 bases outside the gene matches. DNA of the CDR3: TGTGCCAGCAGCCCGGGAATCGACAGGGAGTCAAACTATGGCTACACCTTC. It specifies CASSPGIDRESNYGYTF. The full variable domain, its missing parts supplied by reference TRBV7-8 and TRBJ1-2, is GAGVSQSPRYKVAKRGQDVALRCDPISGHVSLFWYQQALGQGPEFLTYFQNEAQLDKSGLPSDRFFAERPEGSVSTLKIQRTQQEDSAVYLCASSPGIDRESNYGYTFGSGTRLTVV.

V is TRBV10-3 and J is TRBJ2-7, with 7 bases matching TRBD1. This CDR3 has 15 residues. The ends lost 4 bases at V and 0 bases at J; junction bases unmatched: 6. Germline lookup yields CDR1 ENHRY and CDR2 SYGVKD. CDR3 region: CAISVGQTSSYEQYF. The DNA of the CDR3 is TGTGCCATCAGTGTGGGACAGACAAGCTCCTACGAGCAGTACTTC.

The chain uses TRBV19 and TRBJ1-2; tentatively, D is TRBD1 (5 bases). The length of the CDR3 is 15 residues. Trimming pared 7 bases from V and 1 base from J, leaving 16 bases between. The V gene's germline CDR1 is LNHDA and CDR2 SQIVND (reference sequence). The DNA for the CDR3 is TGTGCCAGTAATATGGGAGGGGACTTTAACTATGGCTACACCTTC. Translating gives CASNMGGDFNYGYTF.

This clone was observed once. The junction shows a germline mismatch at one end, possibly a read error. The chain combines TRBV4-3 with TRBJ2-1, with D possibly being TRBD2 (6 bases). The CDR3 runs 16 residues. CDR1 LGHNA and CDR2 YSLEER come from the germline V gene. The CDR3 reads CASSQGGVSSYNKQFF. The CDR3 DNA sequence: TGCGCCAGCAGCCAAGGCGGGGTAAGCTCCTACAATAAGCAGTTCTTC.

The CDR3 loop is CASGRAYGYTF. The CDR3 region has the DNA TGTGCCAGCGGGCGGGCCTATGGCTACACCTTC. The V and J genes are TRBV9 and TRBJ1-2; D gene ambiguous. Trimming removed 7 bases from V and 4 bases from J, with 8 bases in between. The CDR3 is 11 amino acids. Germline-derived CDR1 and CDR2 are SGDLS and YYNGEE.

The chain has TRBV27 and TRBJ1-2; D possibly corresponds to TRBD1 (6 bases). Trimming shortened V by 7 bases and J by 10 bases, and 19 bases separated the two germline ends. The CDR3 is made up of 13 amino acids. Per the germline V gene, CDR1 is MNHEY and CDR2 is SMNVEV (reference sequence). CDR3 nucleotide sequence: TGTGCCAGCACCCTATGGTTCAAGGGGGACTACACCTTC. Its protein is CASTLWFKGDYTF.

This chain joins TRBV5-4 and TRBJ2-7, with 10 bases lining up with TRBD1. Germline-derived CDR1 and CDR2 are SGHNT and YYREEE (reference sequence). With V trimmed by 4 bases and J by 2 bases, 3 bases remained unmatched. The CDR3 totals 14 residues. CDR3 in amino acids: CASSPGTGAYEQYF. The CDR3 DNA is TGTGCCAGCAGCCCAGGGACAGGGGCCTACGAGCAGTACTTC.